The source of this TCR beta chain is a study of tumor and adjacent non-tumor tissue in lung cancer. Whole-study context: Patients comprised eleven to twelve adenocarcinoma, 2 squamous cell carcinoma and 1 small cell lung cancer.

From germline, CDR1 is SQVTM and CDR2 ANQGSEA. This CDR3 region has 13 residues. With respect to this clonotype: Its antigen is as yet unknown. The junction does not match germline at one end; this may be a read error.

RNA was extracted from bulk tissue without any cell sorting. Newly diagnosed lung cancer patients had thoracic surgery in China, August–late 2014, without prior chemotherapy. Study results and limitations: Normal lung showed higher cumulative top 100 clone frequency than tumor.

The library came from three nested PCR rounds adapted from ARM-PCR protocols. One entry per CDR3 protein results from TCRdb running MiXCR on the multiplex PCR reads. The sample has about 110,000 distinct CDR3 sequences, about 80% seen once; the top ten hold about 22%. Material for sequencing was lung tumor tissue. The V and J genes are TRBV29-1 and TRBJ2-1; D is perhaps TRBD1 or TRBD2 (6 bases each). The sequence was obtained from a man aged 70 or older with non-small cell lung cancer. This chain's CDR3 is CSGGGSSYNGQFF. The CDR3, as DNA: TGCAGTGGAGGGGGGAGCTCCTACAATGGGCAGTTCTTC.